The 24 T cell receptor beta chains below were found in one sample sequenced in a study of Graves' ophthalmopathy and Graves' hyperthyroidism. Amplification from RNA transcripts yielded the TCR beta CDR3 regions. Second-round multiplex PCR came after first-round RT-PCR with HTBI primers. TCRdb analysed the multiplex PCR reads with MiXCR anew, one entry per CDR3 protein. The sample has about half a million distinct CDR3 sequences, 13% to 15% seen once. Sequencing was done on a sample of blood. The receptors were sampled from a woman aged 25 to 39 with Graves' ophthalmopathy.

This clonotype was recorded at least ten times. The chain couples TRBV5-8 to TRBJ2-7; 8 bases are shared with TRBD1. Germline CDR1 and CDR2: SGHTS and YDEGEE. This CDR3 contains 15 residues. Trimming took 0 bases from V and 3 from J; bases not matched to a gene: 5. The CDR3 is CASSLGARGRYEQYF. The CDR3 nucleotides read TGTGCCAGCAGCTTGGGGGCCAGGGGGCGCTACGAGCAGTACTTC.

In its sample, this clonotype was seen many times. This chain connects TRBV28 to TRBJ1-1; 8 bases map to TRBD1. V shed 7 bases, J shed 10 bases, and the junction held 14 bases outside the gene matches. The CDR3 consists of 14 residues. Germline CDR1 and CDR2: MDHEN and SYDVKM. CDR3 in amino acids: CASKGQGAWVGAFF. The CDR3, as DNA: TGTGCCAGCAAGGGGCAGGGGGCTTGGGTTGGAGCTTTCTTT.

V is TRBV12-3 or TRBV12-4 and J is TRBJ1-2; D is perhaps TRBD1 (5 bases). The CDR3 has 14 amino acids. V lost 5 bases and J 6 bases, leaving 16 bases between the germline ends. The CDR3 loop is CASSPQFGRDGYTF. DNA of the CDR3: TGTGCCAGCAGTCCCCAATTCGGCAGGGATGGCTACACCTTC.

This clonotype occurred a few times. The chain has TRBV4-1 and TRBJ2-2, with 8 bases that match TRBD2. The trim removed 4 bases at V and 7 bases at J, leaving 8 bases unmatched. CDR3 length: 15 amino acids. The germline V gene encodes CDR1 MGHRA and CDR2 YSYEKL. The CDR3 loop reads CASSPQREKYGELFF. The CDR3 region has the DNA TGCGCCAGCAGCCCGCAGCGGGAGAAGTACGGGGAGCTGTTTTTT.

This clonotype was picked up many times. This chain uses TRBV4-1 with TRBJ2-5; D is unclear. V shed 3 bases and J shed 1 base, with 6 bases lying between them. Germline V gene sequence: CDR1 MGHRA, CDR2 YSYEKL. The CDR3 is 13 amino acids. The CDR3 DNA reads as TGCGCCAGCAGCCACTGGTCCCAAGAGACCCAGTACTTC. It codes for CASSHWSQETQYF.

This clonotype was detected ten times or more. This chain connects TRBV7-9 to TRBJ1-1, with no clear D. Trimming cost V 1 base and J 8 bases, with 14 bases left between them. This CDR3 contains 14 residues. Germline-derived CDR1 and CDR2 are SEHNR and FQNEAQ (reference sequence). This chain's CDR3 is CASSLDSSGSEAFF. The CDR3 DNA follows: TGTGCCAGCAGCTTAGACAGTAGTGGGTCCGAAGCTTTCTTT. Looking up the rest from reference TRBV7-9 and TRBJ1-1 gives the full variable domain: DTGVSQNPRHKITKRGQNVTFRCDPISEHNRLYWYRQTLGQGPEFLTYFQNEAQLEKSRLLSDRFSAERPKGSFSTLEIQRTEQGDSAMYLCASSLDSSGSEAFFGQGTRLTVV.

This clonotype was seen ten or more times. The chain recombines TRBV27 with TRBJ2-7; 10 nucleotides line up with TRBD1. This CDR3 has 14 residues. V shed 6 bases, J shed 4 bases, and the junction held 6 bases outside the gene matches. Germline loops: CDR1 MNHEY, CDR2 SMNVEV (reference sequence). Here the CDR3 DNA reads TGTGCCAGCAGCGAAAGACAGGGGGCTTACGAGCAGTACTTC. Protein sequence: CASSERQGAYEQYF.

The sample holds many counts of this clonotype. The J gene is TRBJ1-1, the V gene TRBV2; 11 bases are shared with TRBD1. The germline V gene has CDR1 SNHLY and CDR2 FYNNEI. The CDR3 spans 14 residues. V was clipped by 6 bases and J by 1 base; unmatched bases: 1. Written as DNA, the CDR3 is TGTGCCAGCAGCGGACAGGGGGCGAACACTGAAGCTTTCTTT. Protein sequence: CASSGQGANTEAFF.

This clonotype was seen many times. The V call is TRBV6-1, the J call TRBJ2-7; 7 bases map to TRBD1. Germline CDR1 MNHNS, CDR2 SASEGT. V lost 3 bases and J lost 5; bases outside the gene matches: 16. This CDR3 region has 17 residues. CDR3 sequence (DNA): TGTGCCAGCAGTGAGAGCCTGACAGGGAGCGCAAGGAACGAGCAGTACTTC. Its protein is CASSESLTGSARNEQYF.

This clonotype was detected many times. The chain uses TRBV7-2 and TRBJ1-2, with D possibly TRBD1 on 6 matching bases. The CDR3 sequence is 14 residues long. Germline values: CDR1 SGHTA, CDR2 FQGNSA. V dropped 5 bases and J dropped 0 bases, with 10 bases sitting between them. Here the CDR3 reads CASSRDKSNYGYTF. In DNA, the CDR3 is TGTGCCAGCAGCCGGGACAAATCTAACTATGGCTACACCTTC.

This clonotype was counted at least ten times. This chain joins TRBV9 and TRBJ1-1; 9 bases map to TRBD1. V shed 3 bases, J shed 6 bases, and the junction held 9 bases outside the gene matches. CDR1 is SGDLS, CDR2 YYNGEE, per germline. The CDR3 contains 15 residues. The CDR3 nucleotides read TGTGCCAGCAGCGCGGACAGGGGTCTACATTCTGAAGCTTTCTTT. Its translation: CASSADRGLHSEAFF.

This clonotype was observed many times. The chain couples TRBV6-1 to TRBJ2-7, with D perhaps being TRBD1 or TRBD2 (5 bases each). Trimming cost V 10 bases and J 1 base, with 17 bases left between them. Germline V gene data show CDR1 as MNHNS and CDR2 as SASEGT. The CDR3 covers 14 residues. In nucleotides, the CDR3 is TGTGCCACCTCCGGGACCGAAACGTCCTACGAGCAGTACTTC. It is translated as CATSGTETSYEQYF.

This clonotype was counted at least ten times. The gene calls are TRBV28 and TRBJ2-5, with a possible D match to TRBD1 (6 bases). The ends were cut back, 11 bases at V and 5 bases at J, with 12 bases in the middle. The V gene's germline CDR1 is MDHEN and CDR2 SYDVKM. The CDR3 runs to 11 residues. CDR3 coding DNA: TGTGCCTCCGCAGGGGCGGAGACCCAGTACTTC. Amino acid sequence: CASAGAETQYF.

This clonotype was seen many times. The rearrangement links TRBV30 to TRBJ1-2, with 8 nucleotides matching TRBD1. The CDR3 runs to 14 residues. V shed 3 bases, J shed 8 bases, and the junction held 11 bases outside the gene matches. Germline-derived CDR1 and CDR2 are GTSNPN and SVGIG (reference sequence). The chain's CDR3 is CAWRSFDRGEGYTF. The DNA of the CDR3 is TGTGCCTGGAGGTCCTTCGACAGGGGAGAAGGCTACACCTTC.

This clonotype was seen repeatedly, ten times or more. The chain links TRBV28 to TRBJ2-5; D is undetermined. Germline-derived CDR1 and CDR2 are MDHEN and SYDVKM. V was trimmed by 2 bases and J by 1 base, leaving 8 bases between them. This CDR3 contains 14 residues. CDR3 protein: CASSLDGSQETQYF. CDR3 nucleotide sequence: TGTGCCAGCAGTTTAGACGGGTCCCAAGAGACCCAGTACTTC.

This clonotype was observed many times. This chain uses TRBV2 with TRBJ2-6, with D possibly TRBD2 on 6 matching bases. The CDR3 totals 17 residues. Trimming took 2 bases from V and 2 from J, leaving 13 bases between them. The germline V gene has CDR1 SNHLY and CDR2 FYNNEI. This chain's CDR3 is CASSELVGGPGANVLTF. The CDR3 region has the DNA TGTGCCAGCAGTGAACTTGTGGGGGGTCCTGGGGCCAACGTCCTGACTTTC.

Many counts were recorded for this clonotype. The CDR3 region has the DNA TGCAGTGCTAGGAAGGGACAAGGGGAAAATCAGCCCCAGCATTTT. Translated: CSARKGQGENQPQHF. V usage is TRBV20-1 and J usage is TRBJ1-5, with D possibly TRBD1 on 6 matching bases. Trimming cost V 3 bases and J 4 bases, with 16 bases left between them. The length of the CDR3 is 15 residues. Germline V gene lookup returns CDR1 DFQATT and CDR2 SNEGSKA (reference sequence).

This clonotype was detected ten times or more. This chain links TRBV11-2 with TRBJ2-7; TRBD1 matches 7 bases. V lost 5 bases and J lost 0; bases outside the gene matches: 7. Germline V gives CDR1 SGHAT, CDR2 FQNNGV. The CDR3 loop spans 15 amino acids. CDR3 loop: CASSPTRGSSYEQYF. The CDR3 bases are TGTGCCAGCAGCCCCACCAGGGGGAGCTCCTACGAGCAGTACTTC.

The chain combines TRBV11-2 with TRBJ2-2; D perhaps matches TRBD1 (6 bases). Deletions cut 6 bases from V and 8 bases from J, with 16 bases between. The CDR3 spans 14 residues. The germline V gene has CDR1 SGHAT and CDR2 FQNNGV. The CDR3 nucleotides read TGTGCCAGCAGTGCTAGGGATCAGGGGGGGGAGCTGTTTTTT. Translating it yields CASSARDQGGELFF.

This clonotype was detected many times. This chain links TRBV7-9 with TRBJ1-1; TRBD1 might be the D (5 bases). CDR1 and CDR2 (germline): SEHNR, FQNEAQ (reference sequence). Trimming took off 2 bases at V and 8 bases at J, with 9 bases between the two ends. The CDR3 extends over 12 amino acids. The CDR3 spells CASSLTGVEAFF. CDR3 nucleotide sequence: TGTGCCAGCAGCTTAACGGGGGTAGAAGCTTTCTTT.

This sequence joins TRBV12-3 or TRBV12-4 and TRBJ1-1; TRBD1 might be the D (5 bases). Between the trimmed V and J ends, which lost 7 bases and 1 base, there was a span of 10 bases. The CDR3 length is 13 residues. CDR3 in amino acids: CASKPGRNTEAFF. CDR3 in DNA: TGTGCCAGCAAACCGGGACGGAACACTGAAGCTTTCTTT.

This clonotype was detected many times. The CDR3: CASSYGGDGQPQHF. CDR3 sequence (DNA): TGTGCCAGCAGTTACGGGGGGGACGGTCAGCCCCAGCATTTT. The rearrangement uses TRBV6-5 and TRBJ1-5; D might be TRBD1 (5 bases). There are 14 residues in the CDR3. Germline V gene data show CDR1 as MNHEY and CDR2 as SVGAGI. V dropped 2 bases and J dropped 6 bases, with 11 bases sitting between them.

This clonotype has just a few counts. The gene calls are TRBV6-1 and TRBJ1-6; D is perhaps TRBD1 (6 bases). V was trimmed by 5 bases and J by 10 bases, leaving 9 bases between them. The CDR3 length is 12 residues. Germline lookup yields CDR1 MNHNS and CDR2 SASEGT. CDR3 sequence reads: CASSYRESPLHF. As DNA, the CDR3 is TGTGCCAGCAGTTACAGGGAGTCACCCCTCCACTTT.

This chain uses TRBV11-2 with TRBJ1-1; TRBD1 might be the D (5 bases). The CDR3 contains 14 residues. The germline V gene has CDR1 SGHAT and CDR2 FQNNGV. V shed 3 bases and J shed 1 base, with 9 bases lying between them. CDR3 residues: CASSFYGTNTEAFF. CDR3 nucleotides: TGTGCCAGCAGCTTTTACGGGACGAACACTGAAGCTTTCTTT.